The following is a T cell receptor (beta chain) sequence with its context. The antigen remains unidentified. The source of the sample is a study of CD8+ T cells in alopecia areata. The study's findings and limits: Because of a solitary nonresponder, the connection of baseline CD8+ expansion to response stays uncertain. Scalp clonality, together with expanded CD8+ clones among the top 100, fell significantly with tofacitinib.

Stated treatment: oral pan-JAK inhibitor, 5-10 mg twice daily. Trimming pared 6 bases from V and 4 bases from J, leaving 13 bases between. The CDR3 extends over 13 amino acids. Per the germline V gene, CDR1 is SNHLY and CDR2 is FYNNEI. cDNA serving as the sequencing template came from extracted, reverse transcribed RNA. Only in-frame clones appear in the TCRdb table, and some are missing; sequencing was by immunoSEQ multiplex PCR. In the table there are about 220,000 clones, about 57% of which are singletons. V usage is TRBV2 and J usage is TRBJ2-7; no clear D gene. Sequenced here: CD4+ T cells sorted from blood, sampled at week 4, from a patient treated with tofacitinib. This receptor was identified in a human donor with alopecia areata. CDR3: CASSQDGVYEQYF. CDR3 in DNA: TGTGCCAGCAGCCAAGACGGTGTTTACGAGCAGTACTTC.